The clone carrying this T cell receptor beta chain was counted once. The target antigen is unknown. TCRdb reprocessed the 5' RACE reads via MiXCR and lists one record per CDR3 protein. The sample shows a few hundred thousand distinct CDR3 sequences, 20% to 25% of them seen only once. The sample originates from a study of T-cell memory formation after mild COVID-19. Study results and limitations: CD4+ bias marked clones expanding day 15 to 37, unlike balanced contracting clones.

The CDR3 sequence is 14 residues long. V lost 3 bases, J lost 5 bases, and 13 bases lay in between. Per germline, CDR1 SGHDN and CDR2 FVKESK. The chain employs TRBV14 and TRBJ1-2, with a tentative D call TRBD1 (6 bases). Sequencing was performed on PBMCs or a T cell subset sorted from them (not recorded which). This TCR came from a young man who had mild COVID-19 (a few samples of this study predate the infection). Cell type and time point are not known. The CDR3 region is CASSHSGAWYGYTF. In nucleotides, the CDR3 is TGTGCCAGCAGCCATTCGGGGGCGTGGTATGGCTACACCTTC.